This T cell receptor (beta chain) was observed in a study of Ad26.COV2.S vaccination and SARS-CoV-2 variants. General study results and limits: Vaccine recipients had higher spike-specific TCR breadth than placebo recipients. Researchers cautioned that TCR breadth and depth analyses may have underestimated total T cell responses.

Some clones are missing from TCRdb's copy, which holds only in-frame ones; the method was immunoSEQ multiplex PCR. The data show about 410,000 clones, approximately 90% seen once. This CDR3 is built from 13 residues. J was trimmed by 6 bases and V by 1 base; bases with no gene match: 1. Germline loops: CDR1 SGHRS, CDR2 YFSETQ. Treatment defined: roughly 20 received Ad26.COV2.S at low or high dose, single or two shots; roughly 5 received placebo; per-sample allocation not given. At day 63 after the first vaccine or placebo injection, samples were drawn. An Ad26 vector carrying the Wuhan-strain SARS-CoV-2 spike served as the vaccine. On this clone: Its antigen is undetermined.

The J gene is TRBJ2-3, the V gene TRBV5-1; 8 bases match TRBD2. This receptor was obtained from a person between 18 and 65 years old who received the Ad26.COV2.S COVID-19 vaccine or a placebo. The specimen comprised peripheral blood, sampled in a trial of Ad26.COV2.S vaccine versus placebo. CDR3 nucleotides: TGCGCCAGCAGCTTGACTAGCGGCGATACGCAGTATTTT. Translating it yields CASSLTSGDTQYF.